One T cell receptor (beta chain) is described in this entry. Antigen: not known. Researchers made TCR cDNA using 5'RACE template switching, and this step added a universal primer site and UMIs. MiXCR, run by TCRdb on the 5' RACE reads, gives a single entry per CDR3 protein. The profile shows about 580,000 distinct CDR3 sequences, about 15% of them singletons. CDR1 is MGHRA, CDR2 YSYEKL, per germline. The length of the CDR3 is 14 residues. With 0 bases removed from V and 2 bases from J, the gap between germline ends came to 8 bases. The data originate from a study of T cells after yellow fever vaccination. Background on the study: For low cell numbers, libraries were made with SMART-Seq v4 Ultra Low Input. Findings of the study overall: A limited proportion of clonotypes was detected within both the CD4 and CD8 compartments. Researchers cautioned that FACS-sorted repertoires could harbor abundant clonotypes contaminating from the bulk population.

The TCR comes from a man between 18 and 35 years old who received the YFV17D yellow fever vaccine. The sequencing used PBMCs, collected 4 to 5 days after the first yellow fever vaccination. J is TRBJ2-7 and V is TRBV4-1; TRBD2 might be the D (5 bases). CDR3 in amino acids: CASSQDVGAYEQYF. The CDR3 DNA follows: TGCGCCAGCAGCCAAGATGTGGGAGCCTACGAGCAGTACTTC.